This entry concerns a single TCR beta chain. The source of the sample is a study of blood T cell repertoires in COVID-19. The wider study: Donors in the United States, Italy and Spain gave samples during acute or convalescent COVID-19. T cells, B-cell-depleted T cells, or PBMCs supplied cDNA or gDNA.

The ends lost 2 bases at V and 0 bases at J; junction bases unmatched: 6. Germline lookup yields CDR1 SGHNT and CDR2 YYREEE (reference sequence). This CDR3 comprises 16 residues. Followed longitudinally, the Seattle patients had been enrolled during active infection. Source study methods: It was from reference gene primer amplification that nucleated cell counts were estimated. TCRdb's copy holds only in-frame clones and misses some; the assay was immunoSEQ multiplex PCR. V and J calls and clone size are those listed in that table; D and trimming were worked out from the DNA. The sample holds roughly 100,000 clones, about 90% seen once.

This receptor was obtained from a man younger than 35 with COVID-19, enrolled during active disease. Sequences were obtained from peripheral blood. V is TRBV5-4 and J is TRBJ1-2, with TRBD1 matching over 8 bases. CDR3 region: CASSLDPQGANYGYTF. DNA for the CDR3: TGTGCCAGCAGCTTAGACCCACAGGGGGCTAACTATGGCTACACCTTC.